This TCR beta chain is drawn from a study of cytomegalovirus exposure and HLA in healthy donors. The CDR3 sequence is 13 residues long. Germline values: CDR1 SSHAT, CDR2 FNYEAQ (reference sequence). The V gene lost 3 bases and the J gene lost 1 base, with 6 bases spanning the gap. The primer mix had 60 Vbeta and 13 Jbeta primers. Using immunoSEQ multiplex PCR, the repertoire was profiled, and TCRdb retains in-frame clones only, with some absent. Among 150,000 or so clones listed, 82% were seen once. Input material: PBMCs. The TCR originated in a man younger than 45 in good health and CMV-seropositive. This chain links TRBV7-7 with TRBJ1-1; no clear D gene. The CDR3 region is CASSLRQNTEAFF. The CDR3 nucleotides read TGTGCCAGCAGCTTGAGACAGAACACTGAAGCTTTCTTT.